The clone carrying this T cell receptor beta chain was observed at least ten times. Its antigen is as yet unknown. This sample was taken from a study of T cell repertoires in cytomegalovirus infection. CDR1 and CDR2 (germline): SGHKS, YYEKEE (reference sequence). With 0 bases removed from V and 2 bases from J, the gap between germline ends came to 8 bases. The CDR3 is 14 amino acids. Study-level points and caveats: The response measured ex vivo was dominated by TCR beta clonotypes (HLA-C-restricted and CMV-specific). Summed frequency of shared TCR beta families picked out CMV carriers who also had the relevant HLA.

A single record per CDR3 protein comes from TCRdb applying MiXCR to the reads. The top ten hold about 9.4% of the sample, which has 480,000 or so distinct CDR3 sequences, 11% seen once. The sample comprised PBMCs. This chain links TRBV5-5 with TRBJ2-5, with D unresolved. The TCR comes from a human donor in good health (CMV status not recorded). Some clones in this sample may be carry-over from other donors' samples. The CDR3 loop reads CASSLDGLQETQYF. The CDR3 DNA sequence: TGTGCCAGCAGCTTGGATGGGCTTCAAGAGACCCAGTACTTC.